This TCR beta chain was sequenced in a study of CD8 T cells in ankylosing spondylitis. General study points: There was a TCR beta motif, made of fewer than 10 highly homologous variants, that appeared characteristic of ankylosing spondylitis blood. Previous work reported some of these motif variants in the synovial fluid and blood of reactive arthritis. The clones that were linked to disease were reported to be significantly enriched in matched synovial fluid samples from ankylosing spondylitis patients.

TCRdb passed the 5' RACE reads through MiXCR, listing each CDR3 protein once. The sample has 200,000 to 250,000 distinct CDR3 sequences, roughly 32% seen once. On this clonotype: Antigen specificity is unknown.

This TCR was sampled from a male donor with ankylosing spondylitis or in good health (not recorded which). The specimen sequenced was blood, either unsorted or a sorted T cell fraction (not recorded which).

As DNA, the CDR3 is TGTGCCAGCAGCTTATCGATGACAGGAGACTACGAGCAGTACTTC. It is translated as CASSLSMTGDYEQYF. The chain couples TRBV7-3 to TRBJ2-7; possible D gene TRBD1, 6 bases. Per germline, CDR1 SGHTA and CDR2 FQGTGA. The germline V and J ends were trimmed by 2 bases and 3 bases, with 14 bases remaining between them. The CDR3 consists of 15 residues.